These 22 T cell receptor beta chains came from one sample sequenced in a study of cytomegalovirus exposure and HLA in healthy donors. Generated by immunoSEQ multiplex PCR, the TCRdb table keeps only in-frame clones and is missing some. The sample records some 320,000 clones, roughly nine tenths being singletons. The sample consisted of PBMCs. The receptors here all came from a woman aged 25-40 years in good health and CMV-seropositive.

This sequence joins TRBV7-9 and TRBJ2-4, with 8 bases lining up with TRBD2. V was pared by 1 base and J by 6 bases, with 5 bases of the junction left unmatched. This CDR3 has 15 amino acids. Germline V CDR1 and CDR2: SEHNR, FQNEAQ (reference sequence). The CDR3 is CASSLGAGAGNIQYF. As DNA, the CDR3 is TGTGCCAGCAGCTTAGGAGCGGGAGCTGGAAACATTCAGTACTTC. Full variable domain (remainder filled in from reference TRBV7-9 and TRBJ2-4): DTGVSQNPRHKITKRGQNVTFRCDPISEHNRLYWYRQTLGQGPEFLTYFQNEAQLEKSRLLSDRFSAERPKGSFSTLEIQRTEQGDSAMYLCASSLGAGAGNIQYFGAGTRLSVL.

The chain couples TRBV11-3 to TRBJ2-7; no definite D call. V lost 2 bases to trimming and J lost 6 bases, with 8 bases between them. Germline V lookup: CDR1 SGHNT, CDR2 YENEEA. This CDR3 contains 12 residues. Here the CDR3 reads CASSLLRCEQYF. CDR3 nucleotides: TGTGCCAGCAGCTTACTCCGTTGCGAGCAGTACTTC.

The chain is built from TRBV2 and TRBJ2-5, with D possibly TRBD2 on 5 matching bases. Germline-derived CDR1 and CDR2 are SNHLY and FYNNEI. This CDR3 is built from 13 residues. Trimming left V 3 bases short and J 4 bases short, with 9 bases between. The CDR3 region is CASSDGVGETQYF. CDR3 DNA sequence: TGTGCCAGCAGTGACGGGGTTGGAGAGACCCAGTACTTC.

The CDR3 sequence: CASSLRGVNTEAFF. The CDR3 DNA reads TGTGCCAGCAGCTTACGTGGAGTGAACACTGAAGCTTTCTTT. The V and J genes are TRBV13 and TRBJ1-1; no clear D. Germline V gene lookup returns CDR1 PRHDT and CDR2 FYEKMQ (reference sequence). With 2 bases removed from V and 0 bases from J, the gap between germline ends came to 7 bases. This CDR3 has 14 amino acids. The whole variable domain, filled in from reference TRBV13 and TRBJ1-1, reads AAGVIQSPRHLIKEKRETATLKCYPIPRHDTVYWYQQGPGQDPQFLISFYEKMQSDKGSIPDRFSAQQFSDYHSELNMSSLELGDSALYFCASSLRGVNTEAFFGQGTRLTVV.

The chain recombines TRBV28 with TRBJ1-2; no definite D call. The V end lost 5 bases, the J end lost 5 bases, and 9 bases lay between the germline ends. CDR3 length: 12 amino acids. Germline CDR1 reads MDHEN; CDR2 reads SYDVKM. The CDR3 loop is CASSGWFYGYTF. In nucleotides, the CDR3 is TGTGCCAGCAGTGGGTGGTTTTATGGCTACACCTTC.

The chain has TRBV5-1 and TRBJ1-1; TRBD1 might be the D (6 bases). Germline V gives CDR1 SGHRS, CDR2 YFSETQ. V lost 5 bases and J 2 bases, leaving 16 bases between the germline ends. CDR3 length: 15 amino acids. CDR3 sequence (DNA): TGCGCCAGCAGGCCGTCCGGGACACTCAACACTGAAGCTTTCTTT. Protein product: CASRPSGTLNTEAFF.

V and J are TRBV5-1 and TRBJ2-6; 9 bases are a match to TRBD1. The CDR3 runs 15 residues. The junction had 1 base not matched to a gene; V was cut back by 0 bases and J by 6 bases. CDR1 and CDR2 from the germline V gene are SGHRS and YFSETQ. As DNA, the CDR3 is TGCGCCAGCAGCTTGGGGGACAGGGAGGCCAACGTCCTGACTTTC. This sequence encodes CASSLGDREANVLTF.

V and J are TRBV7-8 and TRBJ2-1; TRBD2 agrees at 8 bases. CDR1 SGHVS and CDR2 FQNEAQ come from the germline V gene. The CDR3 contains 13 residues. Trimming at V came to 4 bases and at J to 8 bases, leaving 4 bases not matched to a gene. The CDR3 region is CASSSRGGDEQFF. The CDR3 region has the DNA TGTGCCAGCAGCTCTCGGGGGGGTGATGAGCAGTTCTTC.

The CDR3 sequence: CASSLGYSGNTIYF. The CDR3 bases are TGTGCCAGCAGCTTGGGGTACTCTGGAAACACCATATATTTT. This chain connects TRBV5-8 to TRBJ1-3, with D unresolved. Trimming took 0 bases from V and 0 from J, leaving 4 bases between them. Germline CDR1 SGHTS, CDR2 YDEGEE. CDR3 length: 14 residues.

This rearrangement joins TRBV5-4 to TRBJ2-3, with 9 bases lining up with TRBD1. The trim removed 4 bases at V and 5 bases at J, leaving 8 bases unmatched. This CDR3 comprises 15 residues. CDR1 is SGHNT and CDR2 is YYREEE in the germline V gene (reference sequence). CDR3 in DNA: TGTGCCAGCAGCCGCCCGGGACAGGGAAGAGATACGCAGTATTTT. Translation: CASSRPGQGRDTQYF.

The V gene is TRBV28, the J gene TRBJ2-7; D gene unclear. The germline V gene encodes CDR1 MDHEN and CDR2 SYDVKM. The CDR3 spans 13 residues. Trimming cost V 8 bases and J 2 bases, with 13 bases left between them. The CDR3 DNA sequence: TGTGCCAGCGATGGAGACGCCACCTACGAGCAGTACTTC. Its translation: CASDGDATYEQYF.

The CDR3 DNA follows: TGTGCTAGTGGTTTGGTAATTGGAACGTGGTACGAGCAGTACTTC. Translating it yields CASGLVIGTWYEQYF. V gene TRBV12-5 combines with J gene TRBJ2-7; D is uncertain. The CDR3 is 15 residues long. Germline V gene lookup returns CDR1 LGHNT and CDR2 FRNRAP. V shed 0 bases and J shed 4 bases, with 13 bases lying between them.

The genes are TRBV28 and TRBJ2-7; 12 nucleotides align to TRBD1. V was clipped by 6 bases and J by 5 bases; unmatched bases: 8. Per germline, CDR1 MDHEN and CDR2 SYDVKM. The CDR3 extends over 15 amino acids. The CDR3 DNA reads TGTGCCAGCAGCTCCCGGGACAGGGGGCTAGACGAGCAGTACTTC. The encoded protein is CASSSRDRGLDEQYF.

As DNA, the CDR3 is TGCAGCGTTGTATGGGCTCTCGAGCTGTTTTTT. It specifies CSVVWALELFF. This chain joins TRBV29-1 and TRBJ2-2; D uncertain. Germline lookup yields CDR1 SQVTM and CDR2 ANQGSEA. V shed 4 bases and J shed 11 bases, with 11 bases lying between them. CDR3 length: 11 residues.

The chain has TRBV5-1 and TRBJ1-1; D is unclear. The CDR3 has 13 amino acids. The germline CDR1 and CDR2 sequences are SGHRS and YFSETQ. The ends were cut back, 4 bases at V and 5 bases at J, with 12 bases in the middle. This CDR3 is CASSPDRRTEAFF. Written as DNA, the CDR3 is TGCGCCAGCAGCCCCGACCGCCGGACTGAAGCTTTCTTT.

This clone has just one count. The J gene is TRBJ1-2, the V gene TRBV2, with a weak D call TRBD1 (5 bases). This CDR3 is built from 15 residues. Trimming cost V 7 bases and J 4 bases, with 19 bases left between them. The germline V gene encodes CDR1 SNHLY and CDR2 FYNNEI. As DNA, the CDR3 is TGTGCCAGCATTAAGGGGCAGACCTTTAGCTATGGCTACACCTTC. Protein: CASIKGQTFSYGYTF.

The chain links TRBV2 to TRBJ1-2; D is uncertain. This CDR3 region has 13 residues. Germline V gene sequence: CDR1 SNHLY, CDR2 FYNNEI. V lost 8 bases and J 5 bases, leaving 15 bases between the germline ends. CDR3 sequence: CASDVRGGYGYTF. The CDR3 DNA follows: TGTGCCAGCGATGTGCGGGGAGGGTATGGCTACACCTTC. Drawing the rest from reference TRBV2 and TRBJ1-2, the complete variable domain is EPEVTQTPSHQVTQMGQEVILRCVPISNHLYFYWYRQILGQKVEFLVSFYNNEISEKSEIFDDQFSVERPDGSNFTLKIRSTKLEDSAMYFCASDVRGGYGYTFGSGTRLTVV.

The CDR3 DNA reads as TGTGCCAGCAGCCCAACGGGGAGGATGGCTAATGAAAAACTGTTTTTT. Translating gives CASSPTGRMANEKLFF. The gene calls are TRBV7-3 and TRBJ1-4; D is unresolved. Trimming stripped 5 bases from V and 3 bases from J, with 16 bases between. CDR3 length equals 16 residues. The germline V gene has CDR1 SGHTA and CDR2 FQGTGA. Full variable domain (outside the CDR3, taken from reference TRBV7-3 and TRBJ1-4): GAGVSQTPSNKVTEKGKYVELRCDPISGHTALYWYRQSLGQGPEFLIYFQGTGAADDSGLPNDRFFAVRPEGSVSTLKIQRTERGDSAVYLCASSPTGRMANEKLFFGSGTQLSVL.

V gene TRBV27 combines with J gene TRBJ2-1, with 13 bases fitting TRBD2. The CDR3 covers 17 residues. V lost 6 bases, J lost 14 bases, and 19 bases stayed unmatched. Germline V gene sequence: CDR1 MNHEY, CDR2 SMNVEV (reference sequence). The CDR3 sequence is CASRALSGLAGATKEFF. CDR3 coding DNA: TGTGCCAGCAGGGCCTTATCCGGACTAGCGGGAGCAACCAAGGAGTTCTTC.

The CDR3 DNA reads TGTGCCAGCAGCGTCGCGAAGGTCTATGGCTACACCTTC. It translates to CASSVAKVYGYTF. The chain recombines TRBV6-1 with TRBJ1-2; D unresolved. The CDR3 totals 13 residues. V was clipped by 6 bases and J by 4 bases, with 12 bases between them. Germline CDR1 MNHNS, CDR2 SASEGT.

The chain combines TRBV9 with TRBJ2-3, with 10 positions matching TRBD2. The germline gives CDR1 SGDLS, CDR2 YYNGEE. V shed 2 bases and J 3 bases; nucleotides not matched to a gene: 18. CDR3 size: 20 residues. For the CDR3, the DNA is TGTGCCAGCAGCGTTGGAGGGTCACTAGCGGGATTTGGTCGAACAGATACGCAGTATTTT. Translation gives CASSVGGSLAGFGRTDTQYF. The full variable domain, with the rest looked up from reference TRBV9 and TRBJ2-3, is DSGVTQTPKHLITATGQRVTLRCSPRSGDLSVYWYQQSLDQGLQFLIQYYNGEERAKGNILERFSAQQFPDLHSELNLSSLELGDSALYFCASSVGGSLAGFGRTDTQYFGPGTRLTVL.

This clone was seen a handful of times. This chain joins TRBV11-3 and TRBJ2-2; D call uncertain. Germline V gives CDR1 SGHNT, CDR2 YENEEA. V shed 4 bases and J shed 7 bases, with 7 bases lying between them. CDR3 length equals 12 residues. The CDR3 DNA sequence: TGTGCCAGCAGCTGGGCTCGCGGGGAGCTGTTTTTT. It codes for CASSWARGELFF.